One sample yielded the 31 T cell receptor beta chains listed below, sequenced in a study of blood T cell repertoires in COVID-19. Sequencing used immunoSEQ multiplex PCR; TCRdb keeps in-frame clones, though not all of them. The sample contains 300,000 to 450,000 clones, approximately 89% of which appear only once. The sample was peripheral blood. The receptor source for this set is a woman between 25 and 40 years old with COVID-19, enrolled during active disease.

The rearrangement uses TRBV28 and TRBJ1-1; TRBD1 matches 8 bases. Per germline, CDR1 MDHEN and CDR2 SYDVKM. This CDR3 contains 13 residues. V shed 8 bases and J 0 bases; nucleotides not matched to a gene: 2. The CDR3 DNA sequence: TGTGCCAGCGTGGGACAGGTGAACACTGAAGCTTTCTTT. This translates into CASVGQVNTEAFF.

J is TRBJ2-7 and V is TRBV5-6; 11 bases line up with TRBD1. V shed 4 bases and J 6 bases; nucleotides not matched to a gene: 6. Germline lookup yields CDR1 SGHDT and CDR2 YYEEEE. The CDR3 runs 14 residues. The CDR3 sequence: CASSPDRGRGEQYF. The CDR3, as DNA: TGTGCCAGCAGCCCGGACAGGGGGCGCGGCGAGCAGTACTTC.

The genes are TRBV6-2 or TRBV6-3 and TRBJ2-7; TRBD1 aligns across 10 bases. CDR3 size: 16 residues. After removal of 3 bases from V and 2 bases from J, the junction contained 7 bases not matched to a gene. Germline CDR1 is MNHEY and CDR2 is SVGEGT. CDR3: CASSYSRDRGTYEQYF. CDR3 in DNA: TGTGCCAGCAGTTATTCACGGGACAGGGGCACCTACGAGCAGTACTTC.

The chain's CDR3 is CAWSVSRRDTGQETQYF. In nucleotides, the CDR3 is TGTGCCTGGAGTGTATCCCGCCGGGACACAGGGCAAGAGACCCAGTACTTC. The chain is built from TRBV30 and TRBJ2-5; a possible D gene is TRBD1 (6 bases). Trimming stripped 0 bases from V and 2 bases from J, with 19 bases between. CDR3 length equals 17 residues. Germline loops: CDR1 GTSNPN, CDR2 SVGIG (reference sequence).

This clone was observed a handful of times. The V and J genes are TRBV6-5 and TRBJ2-7; D is perhaps TRBD2 (5 bases). Germline V lookup: CDR1 MNHEY, CDR2 SVGAGI. The CDR3 spans 14 residues. Between the trimmed V and J ends, which lost 3 bases and 6 bases, there was a span of 15 bases. The CDR3 coding sequence is TGTGCCAGCAGTTATCAGGAGGAGAGCTCCGAGCAGTACTTC. The encoded protein is CASSYQEESSEQYF.

This chain links TRBV9 with TRBJ1-1; TRBD1 is a possible D gene (6 bases). In germline, CDR1 is SGDLS, CDR2 YYNGEE. This CDR3 spans 15 amino acids. The germline V and J ends were trimmed by 3 bases and 1 base, with 13 bases remaining between them. The CDR3 DNA reads TGTGCCAGCAGCGCCCGGGGGGCGGGGAACACTGAAGCTTTCTTT. Translated, it gives CASSARGAGNTEAFF.

The chain carries TRBV4-2 and TRBJ1-5; the D gene is possibly TRBD1 (6 bases). Germline CDR1 reads LGHNA; CDR2 reads YNFKEQ. The CDR3 extends over 15 amino acids. Deletions cut 1 base from V and 6 bases from J, with 13 bases between. The CDR3 DNA sequence: TGTGCCAGCAGCCAAGGTCCGACAGGTGCTCAGCCCCAGCATTTT. Protein: CASSQGPTGAQPQHF.

The chain is built from TRBV4-1 and TRBJ2-2, with 9 bases matching TRBD1. Germline V lookup: CDR1 MGHRA, CDR2 YSYEKL. The trim removed 2 bases at V and 5 bases at J, leaving 9 bases unmatched. The CDR3 contains 17 residues. The CDR3 loop is CASSQWGQGGGTGELFF. As DNA, the CDR3 is TGCGCCAGCAGCCAATGGGGACAGGGTGGAGGGACCGGGGAGCTGTTTTTT.

The chain uses TRBV4-1 and TRBJ1-6; 7 positions match TRBD1. The V and J ends lost 2 bases and 6 bases, in that order; junction bases with no gene match: 4. The CDR3 loop spans 15 amino acids. Germline CDR1 is MGHRA and CDR2 is YSYEKL. The CDR3 spells CASSQTTGANSPLHF. CDR3 bases: TGCGCCAGCAGCCAAACTACAGGGGCTAATTCACCCCTCCACTTT.

The chain uses TRBV19 and TRBJ1-1, with TRBD1 matching 8 bases. Germline CDR1 is LNHDA and CDR2 is SQIVND (reference sequence). This CDR3 region has 13 residues. The V gene end was trimmed by 5 bases and the J gene end by 5 bases; junction bases not matched to a gene: 4. The CDR3 here is CASSLTGATEAFF. The CDR3 DNA follows: TGTGCCAGTAGTTTGACAGGGGCGACTGAAGCTTTCTTT. Using reference TRBV19 and TRBJ1-1 for the parts outside the CDR3, the full variable domain is DGGITQSPKYLFRKEGQNVTLSCEQNLNHDAMYWYRQDPGQGLRLIYYSQIVNDFQKGDIAEGYSVSREKKESFPLTVTSAQKNPTAFYLCASSLTGATEAFFGQGTRLTVV.

The rearrangement joins TRBV19 to TRBJ1-1; D gene uncertain. The ends were cut back, 5 bases at V and 0 bases at J, with 13 bases in the middle. This CDR3 contains 15 residues. The germline V gene encodes CDR1 LNHDA and CDR2 SQIVND (reference sequence). CDR3 nucleotide sequence: TGTGCCAGTAGTTCGTCAAGAGGGATGAACACTGAAGCTTTCTTT. Its protein is CASSSSRGMNTEAFF.

The rearrangement uses TRBV9 and TRBJ1-1; D is possibly TRBD1 (5 bases). V shed 3 bases and J shed 3 bases, with 12 bases lying between them. The CDR3 contains 14 residues. Germline values: CDR1 SGDLS, CDR2 YYNGEE. CDR3: CASSAMGGHTEAFF. The CDR3 DNA follows: TGTGCCAGCAGCGCTATGGGGGGACACACTGAAGCTTTCTTT.

J is TRBJ2-7 and V is TRBV24-1, with D perhaps TRBD1 (5 bases). The CDR3 loop spans 15 amino acids. With 3 bases removed from V and 2 bases from J, the gap between germline ends came to 13 bases. The germline gives CDR1 KGHDR, CDR2 SFDVKD. CDR3 loop: CATSDLQGGTYEQYF. The CDR3 DNA reads TGTGCCACCAGTGATCTCCAGGGCGGAACCTACGAGCAGTACTTC.

This rearrangement joins TRBV28 to TRBJ2-1, with 10 nucleotides matching TRBD2. The CDR3 contains 15 residues. Unmatched junction bases numbered 12, after V lost 7 bases and J lost 9 bases. Germline V lookup: CDR1 MDHEN, CDR2 SYDVKM. The CDR3 DNA reads TGTGCCAGCACGGAATCCGGGACTAGCGTTTTTGAGCAGTTCTTC. It is translated as CASTESGTSVFEQFF.

In this sample, this clone turned up once. V is TRBV6-5 and J is TRBJ2-2, with TRBD1 matching 7 bases. The V gene's germline CDR1 is MNHEY and CDR2 SVGAGI. This CDR3 spans 14 amino acids. Unmatched junction bases numbered 9, after V lost 9 bases and J lost 5 bases. CDR3 in amino acids: CASNTGVWTGELFF. In DNA form, the CDR3 reads TGTGCCAGTAATACAGGGGTGTGGACCGGGGAGCTGTTTTTT.

For the CDR3, the DNA is TGTGCCAGCAGTCCGGACAGGGGGCTGGGGACTGAAGCTTTCTTT. Translation gives CASSPDRGLGTEAFF. The rearrangement links TRBV28 to TRBJ1-1; TRBD1 aligns across 11 bases. The CDR3 is 15 residues long. With 5 bases clipped from V and 5 bases from J, the junction kept 7 bases outside the gene matches. The germline gives CDR1 MDHEN, CDR2 SYDVKM. Full variable domain (rest looked up from reference TRBV28 and TRBJ1-1): DVKVTQSSRYLVKRTGEKVFLECVQDMDHENMFWYRQDPGLGLRLIYFSYDVKMKEKGDIPEGYSVSREKKERFSLILESASTNQTSMYLCASSPDRGLGTEAFFGQGTRLTVV.

The rearrangement links TRBV30 to TRBJ2-7; the match to TRBD2 covers 8 bases. The CDR3 covers 15 residues. Germline trimming cut 0 bases from V and 3 bases from J; bases unmatched to any gene: 7. CDR1 is GTSNPN and CDR2 is SVGIG in the germline V gene (reference sequence). The CDR3 nucleotides read TGTGCCTGGAGTGTACCACTACGGGGGGGCTACGAGCAGTACTTC. Encoded protein: CAWSVPLRGGYEQYF.

The chain joins TRBV19 to TRBJ2-2; D is ambiguous. Trimming left V 5 bases short and J 7 bases short, with 5 bases between. This CDR3 comprises 11 residues. From germline, CDR1 is LNHDA and CDR2 SQIVND (reference sequence). CDR3: CASSPGGELFF. CDR3 DNA: TGTGCCAGTAGTCCGGGCGGGGAGCTGTTTTTT.

This chain connects TRBV4-3 to TRBJ1-1, with TRBD1 identical over 7 bases. The CDR3 length is 15 residues. Trimming removed 3 bases from V and 5 bases from J; junction bases left unmatched: 9. CDR1 LGHNA and CDR2 YSLEER come from the germline V gene. The CDR3, as DNA: TGCGCCAGCAGCCATATTAGACAGGGACGGACTGAAGCTTTCTTT. It is translated as CASSHIRQGRTEAFF.

The V and J genes are TRBV7-6 and TRBJ1-6; D remains unclear. This CDR3 comprises 15 residues. Germline V gene lookup returns CDR1 SGHVS and CDR2 FNYEAQ. The ends were cut back, 2 bases at V and 0 bases at J, with 5 bases in the middle. CDR3 residues: CASSLRSSYNSPLHF. Written as DNA, the CDR3 is TGTGCCAGCAGCTTACGGAGCTCCTATAATTCACCCCTCCACTTT.

The chain joins TRBV7-9 to TRBJ1-2; D call uncertain. Trimming stripped 1 base from V and 2 bases from J, with 11 bases between. The germline CDR1 and CDR2 sequences are SEHNR and FQNEAQ (reference sequence). The CDR3 is 15 amino acids. Here the CDR3 DNA reads TGTGCCAGCAGCTTAGTGAACTCCGGGAACTATGGCTACACCTTC. Translation: CASSLVNSGNYGYTF.

The chain has TRBV5-1 and TRBJ2-2, with a tentative D call TRBD1 (6 bases). This CDR3 comprises 14 residues. Trimming took 4 bases from V and 4 from J, leaving 11 bases between them. Germline CDR1 is SGHRS and CDR2 is YFSETQ. The CDR3 sequence: CASSPRTVTGELFF. The CDR3 DNA reads TGCGCCAGCAGCCCAAGGACAGTCACCGGGGAGCTGTTTTTT.

This sequence joins TRBV9 and TRBJ2-1; 10 positions match TRBD2. The CDR3 sequence is 15 residues long. The V segment lost 3 bases and the J segment 4 bases; nucleotides outside the gene matches: 4. In germline, CDR1 is SGDLS, CDR2 YYNGEE. This CDR3 reads CASSDLAGAYNEQFF. The CDR3 bases are TGTGCCAGCAGCGACCTAGCGGGAGCTTACAATGAGCAGTTCTTC.

V usage is TRBV4-1 and J usage is TRBJ2-1; 7 bases line up with TRBD2. The CDR3 runs to 17 residues. Germline V lookup: CDR1 MGHRA, CDR2 YSYEKL. The V segment lost 4 bases and the J segment 1 base; nucleotides outside the gene matches: 10. CDR3 DNA sequence: TGCGCCAGCAGCCTAGTTACAGCGGGGTTGTCCTACAATGAGCAGTTCTTC. Its translation: CASSLVTAGLSYNEQFF.

J is TRBJ1-1 and V is TRBV7-2, with a weak D call TRBD1 (6 bases). CDR3 length equals 17 residues. The germline CDR1 and CDR2 sequences are SGHTA and FQGNSA. Trimming took off 1 base at V and 0 bases at J, with 15 bases between the two ends. The CDR3 spells CASSLVGQISLNTEAFF. CDR3 in DNA: TGTGCCAGCAGCTTAGTAGGACAGATCAGCTTGAACACTGAAGCTTTCTTT.

The rearrangement links TRBV5-1 to TRBJ2-2; D uncertain. The CDR3 totals 15 residues. Germline V gene lookup returns CDR1 SGHRS and CDR2 YFSETQ. V was pared by 0 bases and J by 0 bases, with 6 bases between. The CDR3 DNA is TGCGCCAGCAGCTTGGCAGTCTCGAACACCGGGGAGCTGTTTTTT. It is translated as CASSLAVSNTGELFF.

This chain connects TRBV5-4 to TRBJ1-2; 7 bases fit TRBD1. This CDR3 is 14 amino acids long. Per germline, CDR1 SGHNT and CDR2 YYREEE (reference sequence). V gave up 3 bases and J gave up 3 bases; unmatched junction bases: 5. The CDR3 coding sequence is TGTGCCAGCAGCTCTCAGGGGGAGGACTATGGCTACACCTTC. This sequence encodes CASSSQGEDYGYTF.

The chain has TRBV28 and TRBJ1-1; TRBD1 matches at 7 bases. The trim removed 11 bases at V and 11 bases at J, leaving 20 bases unmatched. CDR3 length: 14 amino acids. Germline loops: CDR1 MDHEN, CDR2 SYDVKM. The CDR3 region has the DNA TGTGCCGTAGGGAACCGGGCAGGGGGGCTATTTGCTTTCTTT. Translation gives CAVGNRAGGLFAFF.

This clone was seen just once. V gene TRBV7-2 combines with J gene TRBJ2-5; 8 nucleotides align to TRBD2. CDR1 is SGHTA and CDR2 is FQGNSA in the germline V gene. The CDR3 runs to 16 residues. The J segment lost 4 bases and the V segment lost 2 bases, leaving 9 bases of the junction unmatched. The CDR3 region has the DNA TGTGCCAGCAGCTTAAATCGCGGGGGGATCGGAGAGACCCAGTACTTC. Translation: CASSLNRGGIGETQYF.

The rearrangement uses TRBV19 and TRBJ2-3, with 9 nucleotides matching TRBD2. This CDR3 region has 15 residues. Trimming removed 11 bases from V and 0 bases from J; junction bases left unmatched: 9. Germline V gene data show CDR1 as LNHDA and CDR2 as SQIVND (reference sequence). The CDR3 here is CACRLAGSSTDTQYF. DNA of the CDR3: TGTGCCTGTCGGCTAGCGGGATCTAGCACAGATACGCAGTATTTT.

J is TRBJ1-6 and V is TRBV20-1; no definite D call. Trimming stripped 7 bases from V and 9 bases from J, with 7 bases between. This CDR3 contains 10 residues. Germline loops: CDR1 DFQATT, CDR2 SNEGSKA (reference sequence). In nucleotides, the CDR3 is TGCAGTGGCGGGATTTCACCCCTCCACTTT. Protein sequence: CSGGISPLHF.